The 27 T cell receptor beta chains below all came from one sample that was sequenced in a study of T cells in Graves' hyperthyroidism and ophthalmopathy. Amplified TCR beta CDR3 regions derived from RNA transcripts. Researchers ran a first-round RT-PCR on the TCR CDR3 using the HTBI primer set. MiXCR, applied by TCRdb to the multiplex PCR reads, yields one record per CDR3 protein. This sample yields a few hundred thousand distinct CDR3 sequences, of which around 18% are seen a single time; roughly two fifths belongs to the top ten. The sample was blood. These receptors were taken from a man younger than 35 with Graves' ophthalmopathy.

At least ten counts were recorded for this clonotype. This rearrangement joins TRBV2 to TRBJ1-2, with 8 bases identical to TRBD1. V lost 2 bases and J lost 6; bases outside the gene matches: 5. This CDR3 is built from 14 residues. CDR1 is SNHLY and CDR2 is FYNNEI in the germline V gene. The CDR3 DNA is TGTGCCAGCAGTGAATCCCAGACAGGGGATGGCTACACCTTC. Amino acid sequence: CASSESQTGDGYTF.

This clonotype appeared a few times. This may arise from a read error, as a much more abundant clone is one base away. The V call is TRBV28, the J call TRBJ1-1; tentatively, D is TRBD1 (6 bases). Trimming cost V 7 bases and J 1 base, with 19 bases left between them. The CDR3 runs 16 residues. CDR1 is MDHEN, CDR2 SYDVKM, per germline. The CDR3 nucleotides read TGTGCCAGCATAACTGCGGGGGGCAAAGAGAACACTGAAGCTTTCTTT. It translates to CASITAGGKENTEAFF.

This clonotype was seen at least ten times. V usage is TRBV6-2 or TRBV6-3 and J usage is TRBJ1-1; D is perhaps TRBD1 (5 bases). The V end was cut by 2 bases, the J end by 3 bases, with 28 bases between. Looked up from germline, CDR1 is MNHEY and CDR2 is SVGEGT. The length of the CDR3 is 20 residues. The CDR3 DNA is TGTGCCAGCAGTTACAGGAGATATAGGGGACCCGGGCCACTAGACACTGAAGCTTTCTTT. Amino acid sequence: CASSYRRYRGPGPLDTEAFF.

The sample holds many counts of this clonotype. The chain recombines TRBV5-1 with TRBJ2-5; the match to TRBD2 covers 10 bases. This CDR3 region has 15 residues. Germline CDR1 is SGHRS and CDR2 is YFSETQ. The junction had 10 bases not matched to a gene; V was cut back by 0 bases and J by 11 bases. The CDR3 DNA sequence: TGCGCCAGCAGCTTGGCCGAAGTAGCGGGGGGACGTCAGTACTTC. This codes for CASSLAEVAGGRQYF.

This sequence joins TRBV29-1 and TRBJ1-1; D may be TRBD1 (5 bases). V gave up 5 bases and J gave up 3 bases, with 13 bases separating them. This CDR3 is 13 amino acids long. In germline, CDR1 is SQVTM, CDR2 ANQGSEA. The CDR3 DNA reads TGCAGCGTTCCGCGGGGGAGAGACACTGAAGCTTTCTTT. It specifies CSVPRGRDTEAFF.

This clonotype was counted many times. This rearrangement joins TRBV6-1 to TRBJ2-7; the D gene is possibly TRBD1 (5 bases). V lost 7 bases and J 5 bases, leaving 18 bases between the germline ends. Looked up from germline, CDR1 is MNHNS and CDR2 is SASEGT. The CDR3 runs to 14 residues. CDR3 loop: CASILDGAANEQYF. In DNA form, the CDR3 reads TGTGCCAGCATTCTCGATGGGGCAGCAAACGAGCAGTACTTC.

This clonotype was seen more than once but under ten times. The junction and the germline gene differ at one end; a read error may be behind it. The V gene is TRBV6-1, the J gene TRBJ2-2; 8 nucleotides align to TRBD2. CDR1 is MNHNS, CDR2 SASEGT, per germline. CDR3 length equals 14 residues. The CDR3 nucleotides are TGTGCCAGCAGTATAAGCGGGGGCACCGAGGAGCTGTTTTTT. Its translation is CASSISGGTEELFF.

This clonotype was counted many times. The rearrangement joins TRBV7-3 to TRBJ1-1; D unclear. The germline gives CDR1 SGHTA, CDR2 FQGTGA. V was shortened by 1 base and J by 4 bases, with 7 bases between the two germline ends. This CDR3 has 13 residues. Here the CDR3 DNA reads TGTGCCAGCAGCTTAATCATGGGCACTGAAGCTTTCTTT. Amino acids: CASSLIMGTEAFF.

The chain joins TRBV5-1 to TRBJ2-5; either TRBD1 or TRBD2 may supply D (6 bases each). Germline assignment: CDR1 SGHRS and CDR2 YFSETQ. V was trimmed by 0 bases and J by 1 base, leaving 10 bases between them. This CDR3 has 15 amino acids. The CDR3 DNA follows: TGCGCCAGCAGCTTGGTGGGGGGCCCCCAAGAGACCCAGTACTTC. Translated: CASSLVGGPQETQYF.

This clonotype came up a few times. The chain employs TRBV20-1 and TRBJ1-6, with 11 bases identical to TRBD1. V was clipped by 1 base and J by 9 bases; unmatched bases: 8. This CDR3 comprises 16 residues. CDR1 DFQATT and CDR2 SNEGSKA come from the germline V gene (reference sequence). The CDR3 sequence is CSARGTDRGRSSPLHF. In nucleotides, the CDR3 is TGCAGTGCTAGAGGGACGGACAGGGGGCGATCTTCACCCCTCCACTTT.

This clonotype occurred many times. The chain combines TRBV12-3 or TRBV12-4 with TRBJ1-2; D is undetermined. V shed 1 base and J shed 8 bases, with 20 bases lying between them. This CDR3 is 16 amino acids long. The DNA of the CDR3 is TGTGCCAGCAGTTTAGGGCGGACGGGCGCGGTTTTAGGCTACACCTTC. Residues: CASSLGRTGAVLGYTF.

This clonotype showed up just a few times. The rearrangement links TRBV7-9 to TRBJ2-5, with D tentatively TRBD1 or TRBD2 (5 bases each). The CDR3 has 14 residues. Deletions cut 3 bases from V and 2 bases from J, with 10 bases between. Per the germline V gene, CDR1 is SEHNR and CDR2 is FQNEAQ (reference sequence). CDR3 DNA sequence: TGTGCCAGCAGCTTTCGTTGGGGGCAAGAGACCCAGTACTTC. Its protein product is CASSFRWGQETQYF.

This clonotype was observed at least ten times. The gene calls are TRBV3-1 and TRBJ2-4; TRBD1 agrees at 7 bases. Germline trimming cut 0 bases from V and 7 bases from J; bases unmatched to any gene: 6. CDR1 and CDR2 from the germline V gene are LGHDT and YNNKEL (reference sequence). CDR3 length: 15 amino acids. The CDR3 reads CASSQEKVQGNIQYF. The CDR3 DNA sequence: TGTGCCAGCAGCCAAGAGAAGGTACAGGGGAACATTCAGTACTTC.

This rearrangement joins TRBV4-1 to TRBJ2-1; possible D gene TRBD2, 5 bases. The CDR3 has 15 amino acids. Germline CDR1 reads MGHRA; CDR2 reads YSYEKL. The V gene lost 7 bases and the J gene lost 5 bases, with 18 bases spanning the gap. The CDR3 spells CASKRVRLLDNEQFF. The CDR3 bases are TGCGCCAGCAAGAGGGTACGGCTTCTCGACAATGAGCAGTTCTTC.

The gene calls are TRBV9 and TRBJ1-1; D might be TRBD1 (6 bases). Germline CDR1 SGDLS, CDR2 YYNGEE. This CDR3 comprises 16 residues. The V end lost 0 bases, the J end lost 1 base, and 13 bases lay between the germline ends. CDR3 DNA sequence: TGTGCCAGCAGCGTAGAATCGGGGGCTGGGAACACTGAAGCTTTCTTT. It yields the protein CASSVESGAGNTEAFF.

This clonotype was picked up many times. The V and J genes are TRBV20-1 and TRBJ2-3; 8 bases agree with TRBD1. Trimming took 3 bases from V and 4 from J; bases not matched to a gene: 15. Germline lookup yields CDR1 DFQATT and CDR2 SNEGSKA (reference sequence). The CDR3 has 17 amino acids. The CDR3 DNA follows: TGCAGTGCTAGGGACTATACGGACAGGGCCGTCTCAGATACGCAGTATTTT. Translated, it gives CSARDYTDRAVSDTQYF.

This sequence joins TRBV28 and TRBJ2-7; 12 bases match TRBD1. The J call may be wrong; the DNA end is better matched by TRBJ2-1. The CDR3 loop spans 15 amino acids. Germline CDR1 MDHEN, CDR2 SYDVKM. The CDR3 DNA reads as TGTGCCAGCAGTCGCCCCGGGACAGGGGGCTACGAGCAGTTCTTC. It specifies CASSRPGTGGYEQFF.

Ten or more counts support this clonotype. CDR3 in amino acids: CASSLRDRGANYGYTF. In nucleotides, the CDR3 is TGTGCCAGCAGCTTACGGGACAGGGGCGCAAACTATGGCTACACCTTC. The V call is TRBV7-8, the J call TRBJ1-2, with 10 nucleotides matching TRBD1. Unmatched junction bases numbered 5, after V lost 2 bases and J lost 2 bases. The CDR3 runs 16 residues. Germline CDR1 SGHVS, CDR2 FQNEAQ.

This clonotype was recorded many times. The chain joins TRBV12-3 or TRBV12-4 to TRBJ2-1; 8 nucleotides agree with TRBD1. The CDR3 has 12 residues. Germline trimming cut 7 bases from V and 7 bases from J; bases unmatched to any gene: 3. In DNA form, the CDR3 reads TGTGCCAGCATTCGACAGGGGAATGAGCAGTTCTTC. This encodes CASIRQGNEQFF.

This clonotype was picked up many times. This chain links TRBV5-1 with TRBJ2-3; 11 positions match TRBD2. From germline, CDR1 is SGHRS and CDR2 YFSETQ. The CDR3 loop spans 16 amino acids. The junction had 6 bases not matched to a gene; V was cut back by 4 bases and J by 2 bases. CDR3 protein: CASSVGTSGNTDTQYF. The CDR3 coding sequence is TGCGCCAGCAGCGTGGGGACTAGCGGCAACACAGATACGCAGTATTTT.

This chain joins TRBV24-1 and TRBJ2-7; weak D call: TRBD2 (6 bases). Trimming cost V 6 bases and J 0 bases, with 11 bases left between them. Germline CDR1 reads KGHDR; CDR2 reads SFDVKD. This CDR3 contains 14 residues. CDR3 region: CATSPRGSSYEQYF. The CDR3 DNA reads TGTGCCACCAGTCCCCGGGGGAGCTCCTACGAGCAGTACTTC.

This clonotype was recorded many times. This chain uses TRBV27 with TRBJ2-7; D may be TRBD1 (5 bases). Germline V gives CDR1 MNHEY, CDR2 SMNVEV (reference sequence). Trimming pared 8 bases from V and 4 bases from J, leaving 12 bases between. This CDR3 comprises 12 residues. The CDR3: CASGLRQYEQYF. The DNA of the CDR3 is TGTGCCAGCGGGTTAAGACAGTACGAGCAGTACTTC.

The table lists this clonotype with many counts. The V call is TRBV11-2, the J call TRBJ2-7, with 9 bases identical to TRBD1. CDR3 size: 21 residues. Germline-derived CDR1 and CDR2 are SGHAT and FQNNGV. The V and J ends lost 0 bases and 4 bases, in that order; junction bases with no gene match: 22. CDR3 DNA sequence: TGTGCCAGCAGCTTAGATCAGTTGTACAGGGGGCGCAAGGGACTTGAATACGAGCAGTACTTC. Protein product: CASSLDQLYRGRKGLEYEQYF.

This clonotype came up a few times. The J gene is TRBJ2-7, the V gene TRBV24-1; D not resolved. CDR3 size: 15 residues. The V and J ends lost 4 bases and 4 bases respectively, with 16 bases between them. CDR1 is KGHDR, CDR2 SFDVKD, per germline. The CDR3 bases are TGTGCCACCAGTGAGGGATCGGTGAGGACGTACGAGCAGTACTTC. Protein product: CATSEGSVRTYEQYF.

This clonotype was counted many times. The V call is TRBV20-1, the J call TRBJ2-5; 7 bases fit TRBD2. CDR3 length equals 15 residues. The junction had 9 bases not matched to a gene; V was cut back by 0 bases and J by 5 bases. Per germline, CDR1 DFQATT and CDR2 SNEGSKA (reference sequence). The CDR3 nucleotides read TGCAGTGCTAGAGATGGGAGGGACGGGATGGAGACCCAGTACTTC. This encodes CSARDGRDGMETQYF.

The table lists this clonotype with a few counts. The chain joins TRBV19 to TRBJ1-1; unclear D gene. CDR1 is LNHDA, CDR2 SQIVND, per germline (reference sequence). The CDR3 loop spans 17 amino acids. V lost 3 bases and J 2 bases, leaving 19 bases between the germline ends. Here the CDR3 DNA reads TGTGCCAGTAGTATTGGGCGTGTGGGTTGGAGCAACACTGAAGCTTTCTTT. Amino acids: CASSIGRVGWSNTEAFF.

J is TRBJ2-3 and V is TRBV14; D may be TRBD1 or TRBD2 (5 bases each). CDR3 length: 18 residues. Trimming took 1 base from V and 3 from J, leaving 20 bases between them. Germline values: CDR1 SGHDN, CDR2 FVKESK. This CDR3 reads CASSQGRFSGWGTDTQYF. For the CDR3, the DNA is TGTGCCAGCAGCCAAGGGAGATTCTCCGGGTGGGGGACAGATACGCAGTATTTT. The full variable domain, rest sourced from reference TRBV14 and TRBJ2-3, is EAGVTQFPSHSVIEKGQTVTLRCDPISGHDNLYWYRRVMGKEIKFLLHFVKESKQDESGMPNNRFLAERTGGTYSTLKVQPAELEDSGVYFCASSQGRFSGWGTDTQYFGPGTRLTVL.